Shown below are 28 T cell receptor beta chains from a single sample sequenced in a study of T cells in Graves' hyperthyroidism and ophthalmopathy. Amplification yielded TCR beta CDR3 regions, with RNA transcripts as the source. Primed by the HTBI set, a first-round RT-PCR was run on the TCR CDR3. Via MiXCR, TCRdb re-called the multiplex PCR reads, giving one row per CDR3 protein. The table lists 550,000 to 700,000 distinct CDR3 sequences, about 15% of them singletons. Material for sequencing was blood. The source is a woman between 40 and 50 years old with Graves' ophthalmopathy.

This clonotype has more than one count but fewer than ten. The chain couples TRBV6-1 to TRBJ2-2; D is unclear. Germline CDR1 is MNHNS and CDR2 is SASEGT. The CDR3 consists of 15 residues. V lost 5 bases and J 0 bases, leaving 10 bases between the germline ends. The CDR3 spells CASSMGKANTGELFF. CDR3 sequence (DNA): TGTGCCAGCAGTATGGGGAAGGCGAACACCGGGGAGCTGTTTTTT.

The chain joins TRBV6-1 to TRBJ1-1; no clear D. Trimming took off 6 bases at V and 6 bases at J, with 14 bases between the two ends. The CDR3 runs to 13 residues. Germline V gives CDR1 MNHNS, CDR2 SASEGT. The CDR3 DNA is TGTGCCAGCAGACACGGGCGCCTTTCTGAAGCTTTCTTT. Protein product: CASRHGRLSEAFF.

This clonotype was seen at least ten times. The rearrangement links TRBV28 to TRBJ1-2; no clear D. Germline values: CDR1 MDHEN, CDR2 SYDVKM. V lost 6 bases to trimming and J lost 8 bases, with 13 bases between them. The CDR3 is made up of 12 amino acids. In nucleotides, the CDR3 is TGTGCCAGCAGCCGATTTCTTGGAGGCTACACCTTC. It yields the protein CASSRFLGGYTF.

This clonotype was recorded a few times. This sequence joins TRBV5-1 and TRBJ1-2; tentatively, D is TRBD1 (5 bases). The CDR3 runs 14 residues. CDR1 and CDR2 (germline): SGHRS, YFSETQ. The V end was cut by 6 bases, the J end by 8 bases, with 20 bases between. The CDR3 DNA follows: TGCGCCAGCACCAAGCAGCCAGGGCTGGAGGGCTACACCTTC. Translated, it gives CASTKQPGLEGYTF.

This clonotype was observed at least ten times. J is TRBJ2-7 and V is TRBV6-5, with D tentatively TRBD2 (5 bases). V dropped 4 bases and J dropped 1 base, with 17 bases sitting between them. The CDR3 runs 16 residues. CDR1 is MNHEY, CDR2 SVGAGI, per germline. The CDR3 protein is CASSSEGVGWSYEQYF. The CDR3 bases are TGTGCCAGCAGTTCCGAGGGTGTCGGGTGGTCCTACGAGCAGTACTTC.

This clonotype has ten or more counts. V gene TRBV20-1 combines with J gene TRBJ2-7; 11 positions agree with TRBD2. Germline CDR1 and CDR2: DFQATT and SNEGSKA (reference sequence). Trimming removed 0 bases from V and 4 bases from J; junction bases left unmatched: 2. The CDR3 runs 14 residues. The CDR3 loop reads CSAREGTSGYEQYF. The CDR3, as DNA: TGCAGTGCTAGAGAAGGGACTAGCGGTTACGAGCAGTACTTC.

In this sample, this clonotype turned up many times. The chain joins TRBV12-3 or TRBV12-4 to TRBJ1-1; 7 bases align to TRBD1. This CDR3 has 16 amino acids. Trimming removed 5 bases from V and 2 bases from J; junction bases left unmatched: 11. The CDR3, as DNA: TGTGCCAGCAGTCCCCACAGGGGCGCTAGCAACACTGAAGCTTTCTTT. Translated, it gives CASSPHRGASNTEAFF.

This clonotype was detected only a few times. This chain joins TRBV6-5 and TRBJ1-6; maybe TRBD1 (5 bases). The germline V gene has CDR1 MNHEY and CDR2 SVGAGI. Trimming pared 4 bases from V and 8 bases from J, leaving 12 bases between. This CDR3 region has 14 residues. This CDR3 is CASSSPPGDSPLHF. The CDR3 DNA is TGTGCCAGCAGTTCGCCCCCGGGGGATTCACCCCTCCACTTT.

This clonotype was detected ten times or more. As DNA, the CDR3 is TGTGCCAGCAGTGTAGGACAGACCCTCACTGAAGCTTTCTTT. Its protein is CASSVGQTLTEAFF. The V and J genes are TRBV28 and TRBJ1-1; tentatively, D is TRBD1 (6 bases). V dropped 5 bases and J dropped 4 bases, with 14 bases sitting between them. The CDR3 is made up of 14 amino acids. The V gene's germline CDR1 is MDHEN and CDR2 SYDVKM.

The genes are TRBV28 and TRBJ2-7, with D possibly called TRBD1 or TRBD2 (5 bases each). The CDR3 length is 15 residues. Trimming left V 6 bases short and J 2 bases short, with 17 bases between. Germline-derived CDR1 and CDR2 are MDHEN and SYDVKM. Written as DNA, the CDR3 is TGTGCCAGCAGGGAGGACCCCGGGACCCCCTACGAGCAGTACTTC. It yields the protein CASREDPGTPYEQYF.

The CDR3 region has the DNA TGTGCCAGCAGCTTTCTCTTGGACTCCTCGGGCTACACCTTC. This encodes CASSFLLDSSGYTF. The V call is TRBV7-8, the J call TRBJ1-2; D is ambiguous. Trimming pared 3 bases from V and 8 bases from J, leaving 16 bases between. Germline V gene lookup returns CDR1 SGHVS and CDR2 FQNEAQ. The CDR3 totals 14 residues.

This clonotype has a count of ten or more. This chain uses TRBV7-8 with TRBJ2-2; D might be TRBD2 (6 bases). V lost 5 bases, J lost 5 bases, and 18 bases lay in between. The CDR3 is made up of 16 amino acids. Germline CDR1 SGHVS, CDR2 FQNEAQ. This CDR3 reads CASSTNYGSGTGELFF. The CDR3 DNA sequence: TGTGCCAGCAGCACGAACTACGGGAGTGGTACCGGGGAGCTGTTTTTT.

This clonotype was recorded at least ten times. The J gene is TRBJ2-5, the V gene TRBV11-1; 10 positions agree with TRBD2. The CDR3 is 17 residues long. The ends lost 1 base at V and 1 base at J; junction bases unmatched: 6. Per germline, CDR1 SGHAT and CDR2 FQDESV (reference sequence). The CDR3 here is CASSLEPSGRAQETQYF. CDR3 coding DNA: TGTGCCAGCAGCTTAGAGCCCAGCGGGAGGGCCCAAGAGACCCAGTACTTC.

This clonotype was detected many times. V and J are TRBV6-1 and TRBJ2-7, with 8 positions matching TRBD2. This CDR3 is 15 amino acids long. The ends lost 6 bases at V and 6 bases at J; junction bases unmatched: 13. Looked up from germline, CDR1 is MNHNS and CDR2 is SASEGT. The CDR3 sequence: CASRPPGLGLSEQYF. The DNA of the CDR3 is TGTGCCAGCAGGCCGCCGGGACTAGGCTTATCCGAGCAGTACTTC.

Many counts were recorded for this clonotype. Here the CDR3 reads CSARSTGVDGYTF. The CDR3 nucleotides read TGCAGTGCTAGAAGTACAGGCGTTGATGGCTACACCTTC. The chain joins TRBV20-1 to TRBJ1-2; D is perhaps TRBD1 (5 bases). The CDR3 consists of 13 residues. V lost 2 bases and J lost 6, with 13 bases in between. CDR1 is DFQATT and CDR2 is SNEGSKA in the germline V gene (reference sequence).

This clonotype came up a few times. The chain couples TRBV20-1 to TRBJ1-1, with D unclear. Looked up from germline, CDR1 is DFQATT and CDR2 is SNEGSKA (reference sequence). Trimming cost V 2 bases and J 1 base, with 20 bases left between them. The CDR3 has 17 residues. CDR3 DNA: TGCAGTGCTAGACCCCCTCTTCGAGGACTGAAGAACACTGAAGCTTTCTTT. Translating it yields CSARPPLRGLKNTEAFF.

The chain has TRBV12-3 or TRBV12-4 and TRBJ1-1; no clear D. The CDR3 is 15 amino acids. Trimming pared 4 bases from V and 2 bases from J, leaving 14 bases between. CDR3 DNA sequence: TGTGCCAGCAGTTACGTGTACGGGGTTAACACTGAAGCTTTCTTT. Amino acid sequence: CASSYVYGVNTEAFF.

Many counts were recorded for this clonotype. The V call is TRBV12-5, the J call TRBJ2-1; D is unresolved. In germline, CDR1 is LGHNT, CDR2 FRNRAP. This CDR3 is built from 13 residues. V lost 0 bases, J lost 9 bases, and 9 bases lay in between. As DNA, the CDR3 is TGTGCTAGTGGTTTGGTTGTATCCGGTGAGCAGTTCTTC. Its protein is CASGLVVSGEQFF.

This clonotype was seen a handful of times. The chain couples TRBV10-1 to TRBJ2-5; D is uncertain. Germline CDR1 reads WNHNN; CDR2 reads SYGVQD (reference sequence). This CDR3 contains 12 residues. Trimming pared 4 bases from V and 6 bases from J, leaving 9 bases between. As DNA, the CDR3 is TGCGCCAGCAGTGCCGCCGGCCAGACCCAGTACTTC. Encoded protein: CASSAAGQTQYF.

The chain couples TRBV20-1 to TRBJ2-7, with D hard to call. This CDR3 region has 12 residues. Trimming pared 3 bases from V and 3 bases from J, leaving 9 bases between. Germline V gives CDR1 DFQATT, CDR2 SNEGSKA (reference sequence). The CDR3 DNA follows: TGCAGTGCTAGCGCACAGAACTACGAGCAGTACTTC. It codes for CSASAQNYEQYF.

This clonotype was recorded many times. The chain links TRBV19 to TRBJ1-5; D gene ambiguous. The germline V gene encodes CDR1 LNHDA and CDR2 SQIVND (reference sequence). The CDR3 is 13 amino acids. Trimming shortened V by 5 bases and J by 3 bases, and 8 bases separated the two germline ends. Here the CDR3 reads CASSARANQPQHF. CDR3 nucleotides: TGTGCCAGTAGTGCAAGGGCCAATCAGCCCCAGCATTTT. The full variable domain, its missing parts supplied by reference TRBV19 and TRBJ1-5, is DGGITQSPKYLFRKEGQNVTLSCEQNLNHDAMYWYRQDPGQGLRLIYYSQIVNDFQKGDIAEGYSVSREKKESFPLTVTSAQKNPTAFYLCASSARANQPQHFGDGTRLSIL.

This clonotype has a count of ten or more. This chain uses TRBV30 with TRBJ2-7, with D unclear. V lost 1 base and J lost 3, with 10 bases in between. The length of the CDR3 is 13 residues. Germline CDR1 is GTSNPN and CDR2 is SVGIG (reference sequence). CDR3 region: CAWSAEIFYEQYF. The CDR3 nucleotides are TGTGCCTGGAGTGCGGAGATCTTCTACGAGCAGTACTTC.

This clonotype was seen repeatedly, ten times or more. V and J are TRBV4-1 and TRBJ2-5, with a possible D match to TRBD1 (5 bases). The CDR3 is 15 amino acids. Trimming removed 0 bases from V and 2 bases from J, with 10 bases in between. The germline CDR1 and CDR2 sequences are MGHRA and YSYEKL. CDR3 DNA: TGCGCCAGCAGCCAAGACTCAGGGTGGCAAGAGACCCAGTACTTC. Its protein product is CASSQDSGWQETQYF.

This clonotype occurred a few times. This rearrangement joins TRBV11-3 to TRBJ2-7; D tentatively reads TRBD1 or TRBD2 (6 bases each). The V end lost 1 base, the J end lost 0 bases, and 25 bases lay between the germline ends. The CDR3 loop spans 20 amino acids. The germline V gene encodes CDR1 SGHNT and CDR2 YENEEA. CDR3: CASSLVGLRGTTKASYEQYF. CDR3 nucleotides: TGTGCCAGCAGCTTAGTAGGTTTGCGCGGGACAACCAAGGCCTCCTACGAGCAGTACTTC.

This clonotype was seen at least ten times. V and J are TRBV27 and TRBJ2-5; maybe TRBD1 (6 bases). With 2 bases removed from V and 2 bases from J, the gap between germline ends came to 6 bases. CDR1 and CDR2 from the germline V gene are MNHEY and SMNVEV (reference sequence). The CDR3 length is 13 residues. The CDR3 coding sequence is TGTGCCAGCAGTTTAGGGACACAAGAGACCCAGTACTTC. Translated: CASSLGTQETQYF.

This clonotype was found many times. As DNA, the CDR3 is TGTGCCAGCAGTATAACTAGAAACGGGCAGTACTTC. This translates into CASSITRNGQYF. The chain joins TRBV28 to TRBJ2-7; a possible D gene is TRBD2 (5 bases). The germline gives CDR1 MDHEN, CDR2 SYDVKM. The CDR3 is 12 residues long. Trimming shortened V by 5 bases and J by 9 bases, and 14 bases separated the two germline ends.

This clonotype turned up a few times. The chain is built from TRBV3-1 and TRBJ2-2; D unclear. Germline assignment: CDR1 LGHDT and CDR2 YNNKEL (reference sequence). CDR3 length: 15 amino acids. The V end was cut by 4 bases, the J end by 2 bases, with 11 bases between. CDR3 DNA sequence: TGTGCCAGCAGCCGTTCCGACGGAAACACCGGGGAGCTGTTTTTT. Translated, it gives CASSRSDGNTGELFF.

The chain uses TRBV4-2 and TRBJ2-5, with 11 bases matching TRBD2. With 2 bases clipped from V and 4 bases from J, the junction kept 6 bases outside the gene matches. The CDR3 spans 16 residues. Germline values: CDR1 LGHNA, CDR2 YNFKEQ. CDR3 bases: TGTGCCAGCAGCCAACTACTAGCGGGAGTTGTAGAGACCCAGTACTTC. This encodes CASSQLLAGVVETQYF.